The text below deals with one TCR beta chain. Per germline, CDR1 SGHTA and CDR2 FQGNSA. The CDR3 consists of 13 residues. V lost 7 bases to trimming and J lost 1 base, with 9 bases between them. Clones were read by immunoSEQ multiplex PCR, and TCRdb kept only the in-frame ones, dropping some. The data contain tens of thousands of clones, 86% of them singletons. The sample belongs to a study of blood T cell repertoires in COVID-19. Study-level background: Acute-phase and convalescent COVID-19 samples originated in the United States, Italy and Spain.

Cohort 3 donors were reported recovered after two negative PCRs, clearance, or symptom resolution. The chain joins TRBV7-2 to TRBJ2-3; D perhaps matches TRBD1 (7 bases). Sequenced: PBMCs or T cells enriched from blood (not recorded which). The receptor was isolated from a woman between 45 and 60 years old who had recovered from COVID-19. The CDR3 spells CASTRGGTDTQYF. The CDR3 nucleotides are TGTGCCAGCACCAGGGGGGGCACAGATACGCAGTATTTT. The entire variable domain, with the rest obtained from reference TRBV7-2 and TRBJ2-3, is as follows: GAGVSQSPSNKVTEKGKDVELRCDPISGHTALYWYRQSLGQGLEFLIYFQGNSAPDKSGLPSDRFSAERTGGSVSTLTIQRTQQEDSAVYLCASTRGGTDTQYFGPGTRLTVL.